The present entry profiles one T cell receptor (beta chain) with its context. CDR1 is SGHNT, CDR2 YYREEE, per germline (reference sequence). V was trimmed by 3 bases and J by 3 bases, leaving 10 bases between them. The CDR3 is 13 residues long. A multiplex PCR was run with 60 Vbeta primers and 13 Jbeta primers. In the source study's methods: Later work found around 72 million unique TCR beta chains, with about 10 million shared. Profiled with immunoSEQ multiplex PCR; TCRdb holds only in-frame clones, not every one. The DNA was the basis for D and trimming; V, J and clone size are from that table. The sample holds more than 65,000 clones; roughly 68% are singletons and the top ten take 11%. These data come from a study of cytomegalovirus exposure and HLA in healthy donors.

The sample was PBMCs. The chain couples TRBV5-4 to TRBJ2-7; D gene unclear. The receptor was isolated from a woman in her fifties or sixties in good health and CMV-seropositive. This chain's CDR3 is CASSSNRVYEQYF. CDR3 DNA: TGTGCCAGCAGCTCGAACAGAGTCTACGAGCAGTACTTC.